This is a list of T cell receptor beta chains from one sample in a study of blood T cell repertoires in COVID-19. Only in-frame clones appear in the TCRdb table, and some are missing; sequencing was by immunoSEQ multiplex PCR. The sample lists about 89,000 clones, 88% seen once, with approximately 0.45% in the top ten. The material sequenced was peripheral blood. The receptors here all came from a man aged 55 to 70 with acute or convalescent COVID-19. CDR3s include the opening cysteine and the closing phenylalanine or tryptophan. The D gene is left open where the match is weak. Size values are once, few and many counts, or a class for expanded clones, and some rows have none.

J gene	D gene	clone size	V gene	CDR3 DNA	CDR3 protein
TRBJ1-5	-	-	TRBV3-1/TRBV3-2	TGTGCCAGCAGCCTGCGCTTGGGGGCTGATCAGCCCCAGCATTTT	CASSLRLGADQPQHF
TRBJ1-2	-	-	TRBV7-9	TGTGCCAGCAGCTTAGCGTTGTCGGGGGGGCAGCCGAACTATGGCTACACCTTC	CASSLALSGGQPNYGYTF
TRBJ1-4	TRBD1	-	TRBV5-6	TGTGCCAGCGGTGACAGGGGGCTTTCTAATGAAAAACTGTTTTTT	CASGDRGLSNEKLFF
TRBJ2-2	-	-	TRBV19	TGTGCCAGTAGTATAGATGTCCGAGGTTCCGGGGAGCTGTTTTTT	CASSIDVRGSGELFF
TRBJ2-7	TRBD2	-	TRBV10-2	TGCGCCAGCAGGAAGCGGGGGGATTCGGACGAGCAGTACTTC	CASRKRGDSDEQYF
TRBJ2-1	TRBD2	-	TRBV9	TGTGCCAGCAGCGTAGAGGCGGGGGGGCACTCTAATGAGCAGTTCTTC	CASSVEAGGHSNEQFF
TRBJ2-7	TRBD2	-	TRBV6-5	TGTGCCAGCAGTTACTCGGGGACTAGCGGCTACGAGCAGTACTTC	CASSYSGTSGYEQYF
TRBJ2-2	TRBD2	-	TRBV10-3	TGTGCCATCATGACTAGCGGTTCCACCGGGGAGCTGTTTTTT	CAIMTSGSTGELFF
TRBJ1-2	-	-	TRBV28	TGTGCCAGCAAGGAAGGGGCTGGCTACACCTTC	CASKEGAGYTF
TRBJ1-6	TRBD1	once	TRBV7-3	TGTGCCAGCAGCCCGGGACAGGGGACACCCCTCCACTTT	CASSPGQGTPLHF
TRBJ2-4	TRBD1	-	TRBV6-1	TGTGCCAGCAGTGCTCCCGGACAGGGGGCGGCCAAAAACATTCAGTACTTC	CASSAPGQGAAKNIQYF
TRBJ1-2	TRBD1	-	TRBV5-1	TGCGCCAGCAGTTATATTCAGGGGGCAGCAAACTATGGCTACACCTTC	CASSYIQGAANYGYTF
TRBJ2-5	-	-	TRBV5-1	TGCGCCAGCAGCCTTCAGGGGTTACAAGAGACCCAGTACTTC	CASSLQGLQETQYF
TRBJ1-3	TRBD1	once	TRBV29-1	TGCAGCGTTGGACAGGGCGGATTAGACACCATATATTTT	CSVGQGGLDTIYF
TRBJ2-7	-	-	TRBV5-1	TGCGCCAGCAGTACGATGGGAGGTTGGGCCTACGAGCAGTACTTC	CASSTMGGWAYEQYF
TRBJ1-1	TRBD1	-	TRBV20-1	TGCAGTGCGAGTAAACAGGGGTCTGAAGCTTTCTTT	CSASKQGSEAFF
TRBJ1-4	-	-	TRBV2	TGTGCCAGCAAGGGGCCTTCTAATGAAAAACTGTTTTTT	CASKGPSNEKLFF
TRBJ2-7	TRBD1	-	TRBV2	TGTGCCAGCAGTGGTTTTAAGGGACAGACCTACGAGCAGTACTTC	CASSGFKGQTYEQYF
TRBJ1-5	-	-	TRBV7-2	TGTGCCAGCAGCTTAGCGGGGCCGATGAGCAATCAGCCCCAGCATTTT	CASSLAGPMSNQPQHF
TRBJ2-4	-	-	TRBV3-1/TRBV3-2	TGTGCCAGCAGCCATGTGCGACTAGCCAAAAACATTCAGTACTTC	CASSHVRLAKNIQYF
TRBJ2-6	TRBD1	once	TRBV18	TGTGCCAGCTCAGCGGACAGGGATTACTCTGGGGCCAACGTCCTGACTTTC	CASSADRDYSGANVLTF
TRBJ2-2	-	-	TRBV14	TGTGCCAGCAGCCAAGATTGGGACCTTAGCGGTAACACCGGGGAGCTGTTTTTT	CASSQDWDLSGNTGELFF
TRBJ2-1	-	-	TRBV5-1	TGCGCCAGCAGCGGTGACAGTTCCCGCTCCTACAATGAGCAGTTCTTC	CASSGDSSRSYNEQFF
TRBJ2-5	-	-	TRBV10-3	TGTGCCAGCCGCCTAGGGGCTCAAGAGACCCAGTACTTC	CASRLGAQETQYF
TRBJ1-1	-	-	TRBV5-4	TGTGCCAGCAGGAGACAGGTTCCTAACACTGAAGCTTTCTTT	CASRRQVPNTEAFF
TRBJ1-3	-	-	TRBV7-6	TGTGCCAGCATCCCCGGGGGTAGTATTGGAAACACCATATATTTT	CASIPGGSIGNTIYF
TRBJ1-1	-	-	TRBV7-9	TGTGCCAGCAGCTTAGGAGACGACAGGCACACTGAAGCTTTCTTT	CASSLGDDRHTEAFF
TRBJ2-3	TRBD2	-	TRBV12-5	TGTGCTAGTGGTTTGGTAATTCCTCGACCTAGACTAGCGGGAGTACCGGATACGCAGTATTTT	CASGLVIPRPRLAGVPDTQYF
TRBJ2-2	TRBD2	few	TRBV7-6	TGTGCCAGCAGCTTAGTCGGACTAGCGGGTCAAAACACCGGGGAGCTGTTTTTT	CASSLVGLAGQNTGELFF
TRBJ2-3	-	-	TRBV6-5	TGTGCCAGCAGTAGGACAGTCACAGATACGCAGTATTTT	CASSRTVTDTQYF
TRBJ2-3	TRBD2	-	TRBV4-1	TGCGCCAGCGGGACTAGCGGGGGCTATACAGATACGCAGTATTTT	CASGTSGGYTDTQYF
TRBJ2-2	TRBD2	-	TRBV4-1	TGCGCCAGCAGCCACCGACTAGCGGGGGGCCGCACGAACACCGGGGAGCTGTTTTTT	CASSHRLAGGRTNTGELFF
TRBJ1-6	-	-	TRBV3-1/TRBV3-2	TGTGCCAGCAGCCAAGGGGCTCCCAACTCACCCCTCCACTTT	CASSQGAPNSPLHF
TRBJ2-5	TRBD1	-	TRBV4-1	TGCGCCAGCAGCCAAGAAGGGACAGAAGAGACCCAGTACTTC	CASSQEGTEETQYF
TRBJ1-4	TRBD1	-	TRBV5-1	TGCGCCAGCAGCGCCACAGGGGTCGGATCAAATGAAAAACTGTTTTTT	CASSATGVGSNEKLFF
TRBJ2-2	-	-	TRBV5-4	TGTGCCAGCAGCTTGGCCGGGCAGGGCACCGGGGAGCTGTTTTTT	CASSLAGQGTGELFF
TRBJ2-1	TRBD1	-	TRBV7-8	TGTGCCAGTGATTCAACCGGGACAGCTACCTACAATGAGCAGTTCTTC	CASDSTGTATYNEQFF
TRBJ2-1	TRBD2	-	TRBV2	TGTGCCAGCAGTTGGACTAGCGGGAGACTCAATGAGCAGTTCTTC	CASSWTSGRLNEQFF
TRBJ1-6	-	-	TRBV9	TGTGCCAGCAGCGAAGGACAGTATAATTCACCCCTCCACTTT	CASSEGQYNSPLHF
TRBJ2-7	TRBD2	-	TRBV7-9	TGTGCCAGCAGCTTAGCGCTAGCGGGAGGCCGTACGGAGCAGTACTTC	CASSLALAGGRTEQYF
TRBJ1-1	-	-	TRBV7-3	TGTGCCAGCAGCTTGGCGGGCATGGGCACTGAAGCTTTCTTT	CASSLAGMGTEAFF
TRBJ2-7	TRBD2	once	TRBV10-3	TGTGCCGCTCAGAAGAGCGGGGGGGTTTACGAGCAGTACTTC	CAAQKSGGVYEQYF
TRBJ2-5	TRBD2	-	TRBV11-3	TGTGCCAGCAGCCTTCGACTAGCGGGGGGCCAAGAGACCCAGTACTTC	CASSLRLAGGQETQYF
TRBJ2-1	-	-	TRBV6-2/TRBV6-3	TGTGCCAGCAGACCTTTTAGCATGGAGGGCCGAAATGAGCAGTTCTTC	CASRPFSMEGRNEQFF
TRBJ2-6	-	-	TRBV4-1	TGCGCCAGCAGCCAAGTATCTGGGGCCAACGTCCTGACTTTC	CASSQVSGANVLTF
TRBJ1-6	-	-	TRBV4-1	TGCGCCAGCAGCCCGTCACTGGGAGGGGTAATTGTTTCACCCCTCCACTTT	CASSPSLGGVIVSPLHF
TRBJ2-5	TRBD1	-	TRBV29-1	TGCAGCGTAGATGGGGGGACAGGGGGTGTCGCCCAGTACTTC	CSVDGGTGGVAQYF
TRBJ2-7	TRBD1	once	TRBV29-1	TGCAGCGTAGGAAAGGGACAGGCTGAGCAGTACTTC	CSVGKGQAEQYF
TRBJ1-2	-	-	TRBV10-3	TGTGCCATCAGAGGGGAAGGCCTCTATGGCTACACCTTC	CAIRGEGLYGYTF
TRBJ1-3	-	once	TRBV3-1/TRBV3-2	TGTGCCAGCAGCCAAGAAGTAACGCGTCAGGGGAGCTCTGGAAACACCATATATTTT	CASSQEVTRQGSSGNTIYF
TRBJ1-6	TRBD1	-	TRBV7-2	TGTGCCAGCAGCTCGGGGAGCCCGGGACAGGGTTATTCACCCCTCCACTTT	CASSSGSPGQGYSPLHF
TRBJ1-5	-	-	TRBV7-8	TGTGCCAGCAGCTTAGGGACAGTAAACAATCAGCCCCAGCATTTT	CASSLGTVNNQPQHF
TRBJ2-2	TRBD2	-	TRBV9	TGTGCCAGCAGCGTAGGACTAGCGGGCACCGGGGAGCTGTTTTTT	CASSVGLAGTGELFF
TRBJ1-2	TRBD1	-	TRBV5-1	TGCGCCAGCAGCTCCCACAGACAGGGCTCGCTCGGTGGCTACACCTTC	CASSSHRQGSLGGYTF
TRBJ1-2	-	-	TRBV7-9	TGTGCCAGCAGCTTAGCGCTCCCTACTAATGGCTACACCTTC	CASSLALPTNGYTF
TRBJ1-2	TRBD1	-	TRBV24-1	TGTGCCACCAGTGATTCAGACAGGGACGGCTACACCTTC	CATSDSDRDGYTF
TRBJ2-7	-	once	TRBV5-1	TGCGCCAGCAGCCCTGGGCCGTCCTACGAGCAGTACTTC	CASSPGPSYEQYF
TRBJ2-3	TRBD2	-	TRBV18	TGTGCCAGCTCACCGGTGGCGGGGGGACGCACAGATACGCAGTATTTT	CASSPVAGGRTDTQYF